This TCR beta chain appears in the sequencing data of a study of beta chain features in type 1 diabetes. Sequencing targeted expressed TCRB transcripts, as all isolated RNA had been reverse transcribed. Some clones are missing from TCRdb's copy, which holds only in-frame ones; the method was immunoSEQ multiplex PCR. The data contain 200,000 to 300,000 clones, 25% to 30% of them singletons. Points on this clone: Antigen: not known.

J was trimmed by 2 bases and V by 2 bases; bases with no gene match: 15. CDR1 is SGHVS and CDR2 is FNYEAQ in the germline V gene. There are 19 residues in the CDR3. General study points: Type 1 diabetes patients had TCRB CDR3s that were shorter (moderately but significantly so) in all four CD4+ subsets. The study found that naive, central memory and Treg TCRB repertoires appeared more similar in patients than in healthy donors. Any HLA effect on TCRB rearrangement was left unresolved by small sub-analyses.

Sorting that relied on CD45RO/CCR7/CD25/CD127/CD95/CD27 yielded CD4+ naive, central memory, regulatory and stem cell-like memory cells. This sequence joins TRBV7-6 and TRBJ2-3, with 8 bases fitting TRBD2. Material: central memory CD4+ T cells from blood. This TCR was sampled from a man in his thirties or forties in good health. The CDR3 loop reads CASSLRMDGGLANTDTQYF. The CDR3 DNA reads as TGTGCCAGCAGCTTAAGAATGGACGGAGGACTAGCTAACACAGATACGCAGTATTTT.